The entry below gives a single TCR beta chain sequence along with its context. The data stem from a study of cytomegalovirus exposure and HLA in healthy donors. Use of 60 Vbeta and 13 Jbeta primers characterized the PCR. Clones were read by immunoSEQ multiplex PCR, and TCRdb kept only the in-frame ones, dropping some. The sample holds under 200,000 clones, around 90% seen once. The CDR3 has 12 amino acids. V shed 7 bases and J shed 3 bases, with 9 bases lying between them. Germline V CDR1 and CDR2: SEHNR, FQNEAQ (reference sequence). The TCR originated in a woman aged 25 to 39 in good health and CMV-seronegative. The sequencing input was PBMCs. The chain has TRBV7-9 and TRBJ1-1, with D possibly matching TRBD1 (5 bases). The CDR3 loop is CASIGRDTEAFF. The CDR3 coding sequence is TGTGCCAGCATAGGCAGGGACACTGAAGCTTTCTTT.